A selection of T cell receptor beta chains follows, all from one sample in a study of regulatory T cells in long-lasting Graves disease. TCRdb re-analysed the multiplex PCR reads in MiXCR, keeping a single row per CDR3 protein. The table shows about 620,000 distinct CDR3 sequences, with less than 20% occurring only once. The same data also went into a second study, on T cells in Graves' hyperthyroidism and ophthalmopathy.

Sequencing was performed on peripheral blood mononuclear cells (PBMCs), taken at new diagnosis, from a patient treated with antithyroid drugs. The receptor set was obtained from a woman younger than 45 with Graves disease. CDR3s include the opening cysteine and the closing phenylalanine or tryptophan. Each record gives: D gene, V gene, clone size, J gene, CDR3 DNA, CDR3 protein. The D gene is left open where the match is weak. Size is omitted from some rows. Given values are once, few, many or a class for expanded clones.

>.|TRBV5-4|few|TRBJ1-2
TGTGCCAGCAGCTTGGGTGCAGACCCAAACTATGGCTACACCTTC
CASSLGADPNYGYTF
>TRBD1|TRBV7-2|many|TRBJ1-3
TGTGCCAGCAGCCTACCTTGGGACAGTGGAAACACCATATATTTT
CASSLPWDSGNTIYF
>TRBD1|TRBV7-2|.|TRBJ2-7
TGTGCCAGCAGCTTAGCCGGCCCGGGACAGGGGGCGAGCGAGCAGTACTTC
CASSLAGPGQGASEQYF
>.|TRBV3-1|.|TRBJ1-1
TGTGCCAGCAGCCAAGTCAGGGATCGGGCTTCCTTT
CASSQVRDRASF
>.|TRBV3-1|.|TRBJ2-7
TGTGCCAGCAGCCAAGAAGGAACCGGGGCCAAGTACGAGCAGTACTTC
CASSQEGTGAKYEQYF
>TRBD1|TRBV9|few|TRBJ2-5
TGTGCCAGCAGCGCGGGACAGGGGTTCGGGGAGACCCAGTACTTC
CASSAGQGFGETQYF
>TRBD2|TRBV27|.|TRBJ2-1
TGTGCCAGCAGTGATTGGGTAGTGGTGCACACTAGCGGGAGTAGCCTCTACAATGAGCAGTTCTTC
CASSDWVVVHTSGSSLYNEQFF
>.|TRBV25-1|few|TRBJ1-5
TGTGCCAGCAGCCGTGGGAGGGTCGATCAGCCCCAGCATTTT
CASSRGRVDQPQHF
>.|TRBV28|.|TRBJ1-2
TGTGCCAGCAGTTTCAAACTCGTCATGACTTATGGCTACACCTTC
CASSFKLVMTYGYTF
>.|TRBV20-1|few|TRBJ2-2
TGCAGTGCTAGTCCCCGGGGGACAGCAAACACCGGGGAGCTGTTTTTT
CSASPRGTANTGELFF
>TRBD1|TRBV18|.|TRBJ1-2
TGTGCCAGCTCACCCCCGGGACAGTTGAATTCTGGCTACACCTTC
CASSPPGQLNSGYTF
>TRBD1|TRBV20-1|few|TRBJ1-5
TGCAGTGCGATCCGGGACAGATTATCAGTGCCCCAGCATTTT
CSAIRDRLSVPQHF
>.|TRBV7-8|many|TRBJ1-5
TGTGCCAGCAGCTTAGAATCGGCATCGAATCAGCCCCAGCATTTT
CASSLESASNQPQHF
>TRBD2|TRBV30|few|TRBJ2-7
TGTGCCTGGAGTGTACTCGCGGGAGGGAGAGAGCAGTACTTC
CAWSVLAGGREQYF
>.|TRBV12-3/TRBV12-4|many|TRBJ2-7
TGTGCCAGCAGTGATGCTCCAGTCTACGAGCAGTACTTC
CASSDAPVYEQYF
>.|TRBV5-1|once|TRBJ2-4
TGCGCCAGCAGAGGCCCGGATACTGGCGGCATTCAGTACTTC
CASRGPDTGGIQYF
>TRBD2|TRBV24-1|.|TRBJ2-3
TGTGCCACCAGTGATTTTGCTAGCGGGAACACAGATACGCAGTATTTT
CATSDFASGNTDTQYF
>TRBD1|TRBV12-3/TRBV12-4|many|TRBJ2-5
TGTGCCAGCAGTCGGACAGGGGGGAGTCAAGAGACCCAGTACTTC
CASSRTGGSQETQYF
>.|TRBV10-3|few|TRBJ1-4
TGTGCCATCAGTGACAGGTCGGACGAAAAACTGTTTTTT
CAISDRSDEKLFF
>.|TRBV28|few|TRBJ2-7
TGTGCCAGCAGTTTCCTAGGACACGAATACGAGCAGTACTTC
CASSFLGHEYEQYF
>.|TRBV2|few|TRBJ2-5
TGTGCCAGCAGTGTTCTATACTTGGCCCTCTGGCCAGATGAAGAGACCCAGTACTTC
CASSVLYLALWPDEETQYF
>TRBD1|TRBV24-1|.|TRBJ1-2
TGTGCCACCAGTGATTACGGACAGGGGGCTGACGGCTACACCTTC
CATSDYGQGADGYTF
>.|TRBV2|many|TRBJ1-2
TGTGCCAGCATACAATCCCACGCAGTTACTAACTATGGCTACACCTTC
CASIQSHAVTNYGYTF
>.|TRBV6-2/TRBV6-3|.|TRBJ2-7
TGTGCCAGCAGAACGGCTGCTACCTACGAGCAGTACTTC
CASRTAATYEQYF
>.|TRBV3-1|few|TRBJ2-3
TGTGCCAGCAGCCCTCCACAGGGTACGCAGTATTTT
CASSPPQGTQYF
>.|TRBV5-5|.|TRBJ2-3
TGTGCCAGCAGCGTGTACGACGGAATTGGGACAGATACGCAGTATTTT
CASSVYDGIGTDTQYF
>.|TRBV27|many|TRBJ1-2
TGTGCCAGCAGCTTGGGACCTAACTATGGCTACACCTTC
CASSLGPNYGYTF
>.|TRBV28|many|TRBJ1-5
TGTGCCAGCAGTGGGCAGGGCGATCAGCCCCAGCATTTT
CASSGQGDQPQHF
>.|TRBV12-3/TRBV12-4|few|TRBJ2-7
TGTGCCAGCAGTCCCGACAGGTTAGCCCACGAGCAGTACTTC
CASSPDRLAHEQYF
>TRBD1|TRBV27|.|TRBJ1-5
TGTGCCACCCGACAAACAGGGGACAATCAGCCCCAGCATTTT
CATRQTGDNQPQHF
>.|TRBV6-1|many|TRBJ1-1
TGTGCCAGCAGACCTTACGAGGGGACGTGGACTGAAGCTTTCTTT
CASRPYEGTWTEAFF
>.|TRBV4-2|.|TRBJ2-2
TGTGCCAGCAGCCAAGAAGCGTTGTACGGGGAGCTGTTTTTT
CASSQEALYGELFF
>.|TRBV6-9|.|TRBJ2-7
TGTGCCAGCAGTTATCGGGCAGGGGAGTACGAGCAGTACTTC
CASSYRAGEYEQYF
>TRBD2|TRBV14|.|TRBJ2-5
TGTGCCAGCAGCCAAGCTCTAGCGGGATGGTCGCAAGAGACCCAGTACTTC
CASSQALAGWSQETQYF
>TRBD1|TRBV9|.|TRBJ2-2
TGTGCCAGCACCCCTACCGGGACAGGGTCCGGGGAGCTGTTTTTT
CASTPTGTGSGELFF
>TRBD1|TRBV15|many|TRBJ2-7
TGTGCCACCAGCCTAACTACAGGGGCAGAGCAGTACTTC
CATSLTTGAEQYF
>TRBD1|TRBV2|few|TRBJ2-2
TGTGCCAGCAGTGCACAGGGGAGCAACACCGGGGAGCTGTTTTTT
CASSAQGSNTGELFF
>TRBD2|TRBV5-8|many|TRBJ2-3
TGTGCCAGCAGCTTGGAATCGCGGGAGATCTCAGATACGCAGTATTTT
CASSLESREISDTQYF
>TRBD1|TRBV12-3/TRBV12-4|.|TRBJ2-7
TGTGCCAGCAGGGACGCCGGGACAGGGAACGAGCAGTACTTC
CASRDAGTGNEQYF
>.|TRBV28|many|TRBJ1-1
TGTGCCAGCAGTTTCAATGGGTTCTTCTTCTCCTTT
CASSFNGFFFSF
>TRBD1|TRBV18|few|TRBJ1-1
TGTGCCAGCTCACCCCAACAGGGGGGGGGGACTGAAGCTTTCTTT
CASSPQQGGGTEAFF
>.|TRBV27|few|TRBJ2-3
TGTGCCAGCAGTTTCTTGAGGGGAGATACGCAGTATTTT
CASSFLRGDTQYF
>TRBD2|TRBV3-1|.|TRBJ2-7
TGTGCCAGCAGCCAAGAACAATTGAGCGGGATATACTACGAGCAGTACTTC
CASSQEQLSGIYYEQYF
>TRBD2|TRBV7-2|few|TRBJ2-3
TGTGCCAGCAGCCCGCGGGAGTTAGCTCCGCAGTATTTT
CASSPRELAPQYF
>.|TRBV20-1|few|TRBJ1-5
TGCAGTGCTAGAGATCCCCACTTTTGGGGGACGGGAGATAATCAGCCCCAGCATTTT
CSARDPHFWGTGDNQPQHF
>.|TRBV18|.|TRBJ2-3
TGTGCCAGCTCACCATCCTCAGGGACGGAGCCTATGAATACGCAGTATTTT
CASSPSSGTEPMNTQYF
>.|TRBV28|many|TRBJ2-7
TGTGCCACGCGGCCCCTCCAAGAACTTGTCGAGCAGTACTTC
CATRPLQELVEQYF
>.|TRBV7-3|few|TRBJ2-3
TGTGCCAGCAGCTTATGGGAAGGGGCCACAGATACGCAGTATTTT
CASSLWEGATDTQYF
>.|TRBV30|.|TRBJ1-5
TGTGCCTGGAGTTTAGGGTCGGGCAATCAGCCCCAGCATTTT
CAWSLGSGNQPQHF
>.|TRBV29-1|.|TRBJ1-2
TGCAGCATTCTCTTCTGGCAGGGAGTTGGCTATGGCTACACCTTC
CSILFWQGVGYGYTF
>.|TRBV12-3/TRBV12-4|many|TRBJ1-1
TGTGCCAGCACCACACAGGGCCCGAACACTGAAGCTTTCTTT
CASTTQGPNTEAFF
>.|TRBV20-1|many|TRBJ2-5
TGCAGTGCTAGAGAAACCCTAGCGAACCAAGAGACCCAGTACTTC
CSARETLANQETQYF